This TCR beta chain was identified in a study of blood T cell repertoires in COVID-19. The data were produced by immunoSEQ multiplex PCR, yet TCRdb's version contains in-frame clones alone and is incomplete. The sample lists around 140,000 clones, 84% occurring once. This CDR3 has 10 amino acids. Per the germline V gene, CDR1 is SNHLY and CDR2 is FYNNEI. V was clipped by 9 bases and J by 4 bases, with 5 bases between them. The TCR comes from a man younger than 40 with COVID-19, enrolled during active disease. V is TRBV2 and J is TRBJ2-3; D is unresolved. Specimen: peripheral blood. For the CDR3, the DNA is TGTGCCAGTACTTCAGATACGCAGTATTTT. It codes for CASTSDTQYF.